This TCR beta chain was found in a study of T cells after yellow fever vaccination. On this clonotype: Mismatch with germline at one junction end may stem from a read error.

TCRdb recomputed calls from the 5' RACE reads with MiXCR, one row per CDR3 protein. The top ten hold roughly an eighth of the sample, which has approximately 550,000 distinct CDR3 sequences, about 19% seen once. Germline V CDR1 and CDR2: ENHRY, SYGVKD. The CDR3 extends over 13 amino acids. The sequence was obtained from a man aged 25 to 45 who received the YFV17D yellow fever vaccine. The chain links TRBV10-3 to TRBJ2-1; D unresolved. Sequenced material: PBMCs, taken 15 days after the yellow fever booster vaccination. In DNA, the CDR3 is TGTGCCTTCAGTGAGTCGAGTGGGAATGAGCAGTTCTTC. Protein: CAFSESSGNEQFF.